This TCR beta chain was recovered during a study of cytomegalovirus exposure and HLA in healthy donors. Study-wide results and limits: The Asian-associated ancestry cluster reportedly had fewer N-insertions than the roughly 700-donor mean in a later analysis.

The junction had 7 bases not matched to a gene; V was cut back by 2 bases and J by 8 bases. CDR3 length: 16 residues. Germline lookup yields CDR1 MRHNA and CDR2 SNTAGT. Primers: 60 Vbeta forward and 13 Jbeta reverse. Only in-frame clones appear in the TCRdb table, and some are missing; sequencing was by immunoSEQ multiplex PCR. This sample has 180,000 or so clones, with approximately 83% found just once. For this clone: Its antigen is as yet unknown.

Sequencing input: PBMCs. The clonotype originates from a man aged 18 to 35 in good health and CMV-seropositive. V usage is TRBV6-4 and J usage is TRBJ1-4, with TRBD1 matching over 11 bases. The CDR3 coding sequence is TGTGCCAGCAGTGACCCGGACAGGGGGCGCGAGGAAAAACTGTTTTTT. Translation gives CASSDPDRGREEKLFF.